This T cell receptor beta chain was found in a study of blood T cell repertoires in COVID-19. Germline lookup yields CDR1 SGHAT and CDR2 FQNNGV. V lost 1 base, J lost 4 bases, and 10 bases stayed unmatched. The CDR3 is 16 residues long. Sequencing was performed with immunoSEQ multiplex PCR; in TCRdb, only in-frame clones are kept and a portion is missing. The data hold about 40,000 clones, with approximately 81% observed a single time. Sequencing was carried out using peripheral blood. This sequence joins TRBV11-2 and TRBJ2-7; TRBD1 matches 7 bases. The receptor comes from a woman in her 70s with acute or convalescent COVID-19. CDR3 DNA sequence: TGTGCCAGCAGCTTAGGATCAGGGGGTTCAGGATACGAGCAGTACTTC. This translates into CASSLGSGGSGYEQYF.